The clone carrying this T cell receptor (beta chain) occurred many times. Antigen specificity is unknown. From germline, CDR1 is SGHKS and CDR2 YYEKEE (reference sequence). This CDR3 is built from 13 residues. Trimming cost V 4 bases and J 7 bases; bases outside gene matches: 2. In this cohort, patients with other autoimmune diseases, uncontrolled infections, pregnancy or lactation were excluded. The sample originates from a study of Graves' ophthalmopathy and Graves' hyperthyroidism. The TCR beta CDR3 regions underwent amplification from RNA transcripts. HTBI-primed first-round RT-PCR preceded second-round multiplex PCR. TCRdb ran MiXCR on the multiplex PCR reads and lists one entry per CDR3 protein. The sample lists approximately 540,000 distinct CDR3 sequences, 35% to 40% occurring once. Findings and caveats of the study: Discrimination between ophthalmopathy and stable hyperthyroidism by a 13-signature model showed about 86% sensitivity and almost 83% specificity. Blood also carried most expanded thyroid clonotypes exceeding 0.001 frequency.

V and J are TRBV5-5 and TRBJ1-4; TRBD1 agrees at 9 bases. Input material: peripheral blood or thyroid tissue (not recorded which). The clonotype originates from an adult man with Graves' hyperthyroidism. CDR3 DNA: TGTGCCAGCAGCCGGACAGGGGTTGAAAAACTGTTTTTT. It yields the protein CASSRTGVEKLFF.